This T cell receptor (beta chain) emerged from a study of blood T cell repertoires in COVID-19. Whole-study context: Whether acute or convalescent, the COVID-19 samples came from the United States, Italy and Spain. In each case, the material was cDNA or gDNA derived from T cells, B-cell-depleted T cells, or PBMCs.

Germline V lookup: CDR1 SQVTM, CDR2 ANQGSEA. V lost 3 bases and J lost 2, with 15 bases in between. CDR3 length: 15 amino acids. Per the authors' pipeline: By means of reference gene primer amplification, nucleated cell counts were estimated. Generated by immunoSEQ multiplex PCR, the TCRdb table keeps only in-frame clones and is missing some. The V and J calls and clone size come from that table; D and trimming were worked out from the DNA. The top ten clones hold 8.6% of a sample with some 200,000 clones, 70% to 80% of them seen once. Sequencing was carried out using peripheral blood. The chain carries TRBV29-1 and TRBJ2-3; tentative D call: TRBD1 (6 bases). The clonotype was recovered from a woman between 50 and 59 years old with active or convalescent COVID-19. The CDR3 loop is CSVDRQGSHTDTQYF. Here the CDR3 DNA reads TGCAGCGTTGATAGGCAGGGGAGCCACACAGATACGCAGTATTTT.